This entry features one T cell receptor (beta chain) sequence. Germline DNA was also extracted, with blood RNA taken from unsorted whole blood. Chronic HBV infection, untreated so far, was present in the patients. The sample originates from a study of tumor-infiltrating lymphocytes in primary liver carcinoma. This CDR3 is 14 amino acids long. CDR1 is SGHAT and CDR2 is FQNNGV in the germline V gene. V was clipped by 2 bases and J by 2 bases, with 9 bases between them. The investigators made TCR beta cDNA from approximately 510 ng total RNA, using a constant-region primer. TCR beta libraries came from three nested multiplex PCR rounds using slightly modified ARM-PCR. In the first two PCR rounds, TRBV1-TRBV30 forward primers were paired with a C-beta reverse primer, and each round lasted 10 cycles. TCRdb processed the multiplex PCR reads anew with MiXCR; each CDR3 protein has one entry. The sample carries 320,000 or so distinct CDR3 sequences, approximately 60% recorded once.

The specimen was peripheral blood. V gene TRBV11-2 combines with J gene TRBJ2-5; D might be TRBD1 (5 bases). The clonotype originates from a man aged 35-49 years with primary liver carcinoma and hepatitis B virus infection. CDR3 DNA sequence: TGTGCCAGCAGCTTATGGGCAGGGCAAGAGACCCAGTACTTC. Translated: CASSLWAGQETQYF. The entire variable domain, with the rest obtained from reference TRBV11-2 and TRBJ2-5, is as follows: EAGVAQSPRYKIIEKRQSVAFWCNPISGHATLYWYQQILGQGPKLLIQFQNNGVVDDSQLPKDRFSAERLKGVDSTLKIQPAKLEDSAVYLCASSLWAGQETQYFGPGTRLLVL.